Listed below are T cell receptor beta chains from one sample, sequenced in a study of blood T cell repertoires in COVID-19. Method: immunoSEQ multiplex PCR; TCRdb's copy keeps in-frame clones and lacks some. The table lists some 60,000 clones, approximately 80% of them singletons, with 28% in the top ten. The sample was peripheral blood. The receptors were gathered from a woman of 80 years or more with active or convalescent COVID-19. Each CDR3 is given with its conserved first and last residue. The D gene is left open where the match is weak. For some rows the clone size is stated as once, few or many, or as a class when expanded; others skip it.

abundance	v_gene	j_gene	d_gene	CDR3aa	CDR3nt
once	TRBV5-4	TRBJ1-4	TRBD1	CASSYGQGSTNEKLFF	TGTGCCAGCAGCTACGGACAGGGGTCAACTAATGAAAAACTGTTTTTT
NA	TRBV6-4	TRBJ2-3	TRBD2	CASTKRGNTDTQYF	TGTGCCAGCACCAAGCGGGGGAACACAGATACGCAGTATTTT
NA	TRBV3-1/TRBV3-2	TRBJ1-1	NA	CASSLGFGGNTEAFF	TGTGCCAGCAGCCTTGGCTTTGGAGGGAACACTGAAGCTTTCTTT
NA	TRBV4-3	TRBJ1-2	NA	CASSQATTGFHYGYTF	TGCGCCAGCAGCCAAGCCACCACAGGGTTTCACTATGGCTACACCTTC
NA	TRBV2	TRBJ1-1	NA	CASSLSAGGARTEAFF	TGTGCCAGCAGCCTCTCCGCAGGTGGGGCCCGGACTGAAGCTTTCTTT
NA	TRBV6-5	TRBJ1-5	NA	CASTRSTGSLQPQHF	TGTGCCAGCACCCGATCTACAGGGTCATTGCAGCCCCAGCATTTT
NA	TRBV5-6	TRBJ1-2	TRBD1	CASSLRQGNYGYTF	TGTGCCAGCAGCCTCAGACAGGGTAACTATGGCTACACCTTC
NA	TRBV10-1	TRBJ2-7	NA	CASSEGVAYEQYF	TGCGCCAGCAGTGAGGGTGTAGCCTACGAGCAGTACTTC
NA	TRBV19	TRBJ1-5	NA	CASSIAWSAYSNQPQHF	TGTGCCAGTAGTATCGCCTGGAGTGCGTATAGCAATCAGCCCCAGCATTTT
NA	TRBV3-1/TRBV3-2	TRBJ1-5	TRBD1	CASSRGQGNQPQHF	TGTGCCAGCAGCCGGGGACAGGGCAATCAGCCCCAGCATTTT
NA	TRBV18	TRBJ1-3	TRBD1	CASSPPGQRSSGNTIYF	TGTGCCAGCTCACCACCGGGACAGAGATCGTCTGGAAACACCATATATTTT
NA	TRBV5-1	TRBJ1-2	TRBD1	CASSGQGGTGYTF	TGCGCCAGCAGCGGACAGGGGGGAACTGGCTACACCTTC
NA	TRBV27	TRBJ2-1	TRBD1	CASSFGDRGPIEQFF	TGTGCCAGCAGTTTTGGGGACAGGGGGCCTATTGAGCAGTTCTTC
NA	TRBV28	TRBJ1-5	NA	CASSRGINQPQHF	TGTGCCAGCAGTAGGGGAATCAATCAGCCCCAGCATTTT
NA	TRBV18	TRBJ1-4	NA	CASSPMGLSGGEKLFF	TGTGCCAGCTCACCAATGGGTCTGAGCGGGGGTGAAAAACTGTTTTTT
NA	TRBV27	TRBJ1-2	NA	CASSPLTGDYGYTF	TGTGCCAGCAGTCCCTTGACAGGTGACTATGGCTACACCTTC
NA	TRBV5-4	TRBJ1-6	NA	CASSRGGLSSYNSPLHF	TGTGCCAGCAGCCGGGGGGGGTTGAGCTCCTATAATTCACCCCTCCACTTT
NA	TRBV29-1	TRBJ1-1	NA	CSVVGQGTEAFF	TGCAGCGTGGTTGGTCAGGGCACTGAAGCTTTCTTT
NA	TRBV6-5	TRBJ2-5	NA	CASSSGQLIETQYF	TGTGCCAGCAGTTCCGGACAGTTGATAGAGACCCAGTACTTC
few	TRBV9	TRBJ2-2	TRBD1	CASSSRTGGSPGELFF	TGTGCCAGCAGCTCCCGGACAGGGGGGAGTCCCGGGGAGCTGTTTTTT
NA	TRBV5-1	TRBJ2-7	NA	CASSLFSGVPYEQYF	TGCGCCAGCAGCTTGTTTTCAGGGGTTCCCTACGAGCAGTACTTC
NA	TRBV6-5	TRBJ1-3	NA	CASSYSSSNSGNTIYF	TGTGCCAGCAGTTACTCATCCTCTAACTCTGGAAACACCATATATTTT
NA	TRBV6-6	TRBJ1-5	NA	CASSPSSGRRNQPQHF	TGTGCCAGCAGCCCCTCGTCGGGAAGAAGAAATCAGCCCCAGCATTTT